This entry lists 13 T cell receptor beta chains sequenced from one sample in a study of T cells and Merkel cell carcinoma outcomes. Produced via immunoSEQ multiplex PCR; TCRdb's table is partial and in-frame only. In the table there are about 15,000 clones, roughly 76% of which are singletons. Material: tumor tissue from Merkel cell carcinoma. Receptor source: a human donor with Merkel cell carcinoma.

V usage is TRBV4-2 and J usage is TRBJ2-3, with D perhaps TRBD1 (6 bases). The germline V gene encodes CDR1 LGHNA and CDR2 YNFKEQ. This CDR3 is built from 16 residues. V was cut by 3 bases and J by 2 bases, with 15 bases left in between. CDR3 sequence: CASSQAGTTITDTQYF. The DNA for the CDR3 is TGTGCCAGCAGCCAGGCCGGGACAACCATCACAGATACGCAGTATTTT.

The chain carries TRBV28 and TRBJ1-6; the match to TRBD1 covers 8 bases. The CDR3 totals 16 residues. From germline, CDR1 is MDHEN and CDR2 SYDVKM. Trimming cost V 5 bases and J 2 bases; bases outside gene matches: 5. The CDR3 loop reads CASSPPDRAYNSPLHF. The DNA for the CDR3 is TGTGCCAGCAGTCCTCCGGACAGGGCCTATAATTCACCCCTCCACTTT.

The V call is TRBV5-6, the J call TRBJ1-2; weak D call: TRBD1 (5 bases). Between the trimmed V and J ends, which lost 2 bases and 7 bases, there was a span of 12 bases. Looked up from germline, CDR1 is SGHDT and CDR2 is YYEEEE. This CDR3 contains 13 residues. The CDR3 coding sequence is TGTGCCAGCAGCTTTGGGACCGCTGGTGGCTACACCTTC. The encoded protein is CASSFGTAGGYTF.

This rearrangement joins TRBV7-3 to TRBJ2-2, with TRBD2 as a possible D gene (7 bases). The germline V gene has CDR1 SGHTA and CDR2 FQGTGA. The CDR3 runs 19 residues. V was shortened by 2 bases and J by 6 bases, with 25 bases between the two germline ends. CDR3 in DNA: TGTGCCAGCAGCTTATACGGAGTGGGGGGGCAGGGGAAAGCCGGGGAGCTGTTTTTT. Translation: CASSLYGVGGQGKAGELFF.

The rearrangement links TRBV27 to TRBJ2-1; TRBD2 matches at 11 bases. The CDR3 runs to 15 residues. Germline CDR1 and CDR2: MNHEY and SMNVEV (reference sequence). With V trimmed by 3 bases and J by 4 bases, 2 bases remained unmatched. The CDR3, as DNA: TGTGCCAGCAGTTTTTCTAGCGGGGGGTACAATGAGCAGTTCTTC. It codes for CASSFSSGGYNEQFF.

V and J are TRBV27 and TRBJ2-1; 9 bases map to TRBD2. Unmatched junction bases numbered 5, after V lost 2 bases and J lost 3 bases. This CDR3 has 16 amino acids. Germline lookup yields CDR1 MNHEY and CDR2 SMNVEV (reference sequence). This chain's CDR3 is CASSLGAGGSYNEQFF. The CDR3 region has the DNA TGTGCCAGCAGTTTAGGGGCGGGAGGGAGCTACAATGAGCAGTTCTTC.

This chain joins TRBV7-3 and TRBJ2-5; D is unclear. The CDR3 is made up of 13 amino acids. Germline V gene data show CDR1 as SGHTA and CDR2 as FQGTGA. V lost 4 bases and J lost 9, with 15 bases in between. The CDR3 sequence is CASSSGGPMAQYF. The CDR3 DNA sequence: TGTGCCAGCAGCTCAGGCGGACCCATGGCCCAGTACTTC.

The V and J genes are TRBV6-5 and TRBJ2-1, with D maybe TRBD2 (6 bases). CDR3 length: 14 residues. Germline-derived CDR1 and CDR2 are MNHEY and SVGAGI. Between the trimmed V and J ends, which lost 8 bases and 7 bases, there was a span of 18 bases. CDR3 nucleotides: TGTGCCAGCTCTTTACGGGGGACGACGAATGAGCAGTTCTTC. Amino acid sequence: CASSLRGTTNEQFF.

The V call is TRBV6-6, the J call TRBJ1-1; 8 bases are shared with TRBD1. Germline V gene sequence: CDR1 MNHNY, CDR2 SVGAGI (reference sequence). Losses at the gene ends were 3 bases for V and 1 base for J; bases not matched to a gene: 4. The CDR3 sequence is 15 residues long. The CDR3 bases are TGTGCCAGCAGTTATCAGGGGGCGAAGAACACTGAAGCTTTCTTT. Translating it yields CASSYQGAKNTEAFF.

The chain carries TRBV30 and TRBJ1-1; 9 bases line up with TRBD1. The trim removed 0 bases at V and 7 bases at J, leaving 3 bases unmatched. Germline loops: CDR1 GTSNPN, CDR2 SVGIG (reference sequence). This CDR3 comprises 13 residues. This CDR3 is CAWSVPTGGEAFF. CDR3 coding DNA: TGTGCCTGGAGTGTCCCGACAGGGGGTGAAGCTTTCTTT.

The rearrangement links TRBV18 to TRBJ2-7; D uncertain. The CDR3 is made up of 12 amino acids. Per germline, CDR1 KGHSH and CDR2 LQKENI. Trimming removed 3 bases at V and 0 bases at J, with 3 bases between. In DNA form, the CDR3 reads TGTGCCAGCTCACCGGCCTCCTACGAGCAGTACTTC. It encodes CASSPASYEQYF.

The chain carries TRBV7-6 and TRBJ2-7; D unclear. The V gene's germline CDR1 is SGHVS and CDR2 FNYEAQ. The V gene lost 6 bases and the J gene lost 2 bases, with 11 bases spanning the gap. CDR3 length equals 13 residues. The CDR3 loop reads CASSVTRAYEQYF. The DNA of the CDR3 is TGTGCCAGCAGTGTGACAAGAGCCTACGAGCAGTACTTC. Full variable domain (rest looked up from reference TRBV7-6 and TRBJ2-7): GAGVSQSPRYKVTKRGQDVALRCDPISGHVSLYWYRQALGQGPEFLTYFNYEAQQDKSGLPNDRFSAERPEGSISTLTIQRTEQRDSAMYRCASSVTRAYEQYFGPGTRLTVT.

This clone has just one count. The V gene is TRBV2, the J gene TRBJ1-1; D not resolved. CDR3 length: 10 residues. The V gene lost 7 bases and the J gene lost 2 bases, with 2 bases spanning the gap. Germline CDR1 SNHLY, CDR2 FYNNEI. DNA for the CDR3: TGTGCCAGCAAAAACACTGAAGCTTTCTTT. Protein: CASKNTEAFF. The full variable domain, in which reference TRBV2 and TRBJ1-1 provide the parts outside the CDR3, is EPEVTQTPSHQVTQMGQEVILRCVPISNHLYFYWYRQILGQKVEFLVSFYNNEISEKSEIFDDQFSVERPDGSNFTLKIRSTKLEDSAMYFCASKNTEAFFGQGTRLTVV.